The source of this T cell receptor beta chain is a study of T cell changes during pregnancy in multiple sclerosis. Clones were read by immunoSEQ multiplex PCR, and TCRdb kept only the in-frame ones, dropping some. The sample holds approximately 54,000 clones, 91% seen once. This CDR3 is 15 amino acids long. CDR1 is SGDLS and CDR2 is YYNGEE in the germline V gene. With 4 bases clipped from V and 9 bases from J, the junction kept 15 bases outside the gene matches. The chain joins TRBV9 to TRBJ2-7, with 8 nucleotides matching TRBD2. This specimen consisted of peripheral blood, obtained after pregnancy. This sequence originates from a female donor in good health, enrolled as a control in a pregnancy study. The CDR3 region is CASSPRDSGTSGQYF. Written as DNA, the CDR3 is TGTGCCAGCAGCCCCCGTGATAGCGGGACTTCGGGGCAGTACTTC.